The 21 T cell receptor beta chains listed next were all sequenced from one sample in a study of neoadjuvant anti-PD-1 for oral cavity cancer. Measured with immunoSEQ multiplex PCR; TCRdb has only the in-frame clones, and not every one. The sample shows 9,500 to 15,000 clones, 64% of them seen only once. The specimen was tumor tissue, collected before nivolumab (anti-PD-1) treatment. Receptors were obtained from a person aged 35-79 years with oral cavity squamous cell carcinoma. The donor label of this sample is uncertain.

V usage is TRBV18 and J usage is TRBJ1-1; TRBD1 aligns across 10 bases. The CDR3 is made up of 16 amino acids. Trimming removed 4 bases from V and 2 bases from J; junction bases left unmatched: 7. CDR1 and CDR2 from the germline V gene are KGHSH and LQKENI. CDR3 bases: TGTGCCAGCTCACTTGGGACAGGGGTAGGAAACACTGAAGCTTTCTTT. This gives the protein CASSLGTGVGNTEAFF.

This clone was counted between two and nine times. The chain joins TRBV27 to TRBJ1-5, with TRBD1 as a possible D gene (6 bases). The germline gives CDR1 MNHEY, CDR2 SMNVEV (reference sequence). CDR3 length: 14 amino acids. The V end was cut by 2 bases, the J end by 4 bases, with 9 bases between. CDR3 region: CASSLGQLNQPQHF. The CDR3 nucleotides are TGTGCCAGCAGTTTAGGACAGCTGAATCAGCCCCAGCATTTT.

The chain uses TRBV5-5 and TRBJ1-1, with D uncertain. The V gene's germline CDR1 is SGHKS and CDR2 YYEKEE (reference sequence). The V end was cut by 4 bases, the J end by 1 base, with 14 bases between. This CDR3 has 15 amino acids. This CDR3 is CASSPEGRPNTEAFF. Here the CDR3 DNA reads TGTGCCAGCAGCCCGGAGGGTAGGCCGAACACTGAAGCTTTCTTT.

The CDR3 sequence: CASSLQGALNTEAFF. The CDR3 nucleotides are TGTGCCAGCAGTTTACAGGGGGCTCTTAACACTGAAGCTTTCTTT. The chain joins TRBV6-1 to TRBJ1-1; 9 bases fit TRBD1. The CDR3 has 15 amino acids. The germline V gene encodes CDR1 MNHNS and CDR2 SASEGT. V was pared by 5 bases and J by 2 bases, with 6 bases of the junction left unmatched.

CDR3 amino acids: CASSQAPARTDTQYF. CDR3 coding DNA: TGTGCCAGCAGCCAGGCTCCGGCTCGCACAGATACGCAGTATTTT. The V gene is TRBV5-4, the J gene TRBJ2-3; D is undetermined. The CDR3 is 15 amino acids. Germline loops: CDR1 SGHNT, CDR2 YYREEE (reference sequence). V was trimmed by 4 bases and J by 1 base, leaving 13 bases between them.

This clone was detected a few times. The chain recombines TRBV7-6 with TRBJ1-3, with 9 bases aligning to TRBD1. V lost 5 bases to trimming and J lost 4 bases; unmatched junction nucleotides: 9. Germline values: CDR1 SGHVS, CDR2 FNYEAQ. CDR3 length equals 16 residues. As DNA, the CDR3 is TGTGCCAGCAGCGTTCGTACAGGGGGCGGCGGAAACACCATATATTTT. As protein: CASSVRTGGGGNTIYF.

There are a few counts of this clone. V is TRBV7-7 and J is TRBJ1-4; D unresolved. Germline V gene data show CDR1 as SSHAT and CDR2 as FNYEAQ (reference sequence). Trimming stripped 0 bases from V and 2 bases from J, with 10 bases between. The CDR3 runs 16 residues. The CDR3: CASSLAQRATNEKLFF. The CDR3 region has the DNA TGTGCCAGCAGCTTAGCGCAAAGGGCTACTAATGAAAAACTGTTTTTT.

The CDR3 spells CASSIRELGEAFF. In DNA, the CDR3 is TGTGCCAGTAGTATAAGGGAGCTTGGTGAAGCTTTCTTT. This rearrangement joins TRBV19 to TRBJ1-1; D gene uncertain. V was clipped by 2 bases and J by 7 bases, with 11 bases between them. The CDR3 is 13 residues long. In germline, CDR1 is LNHDA, CDR2 SQIVND (reference sequence). The full variable domain, completed using reference TRBV19 and TRBJ1-1, is DGGITQSPKYLFRKEGQNVTLSCEQNLNHDAMYWYRQDPGQGLRLIYYSQIVNDFQKGDIAEGYSVSREKKESFPLTVTSAQKNPTAFYLCASSIRELGEAFFGQGTRLTVV.

The chain links TRBV27 to TRBJ2-3; 11 nucleotides agree with TRBD1. The V gene's germline CDR1 is MNHEY and CDR2 SMNVEV (reference sequence). The CDR3 spans 16 residues. The ends lost 3 bases at V and 4 bases at J; junction bases unmatched: 6. Here the CDR3 reads CASSLTPGQGADTQYF. The CDR3 DNA follows: TGTGCCAGCAGTTTGACTCCGGGACAGGGGGCAGATACGCAGTATTTT.

V and J are TRBV13 and TRBJ2-3; unclear D gene. Germline V gene lookup returns CDR1 PRHDT and CDR2 FYEKMQ (reference sequence). The CDR3 extends over 17 amino acids. Trimming removed 2 bases from V and 4 bases from J, with 19 bases in between. CDR3 bases: TGTGCCAGCAGCTTACGAGAATCAGGCCAACGGGCAGATACGCAGTATTTT. It encodes CASSLRESGQRADTQYF. The full variable domain, in which reference TRBV13 and TRBJ2-3 provide the parts outside the CDR3, is AAGVIQSPRHLIKEKRETATLKCYPIPRHDTVYWYQQGPGQDPQFLISFYEKMQSDKGSIPDRFSAQQFSDYHSELNMSSLELGDSALYFCASSLRESGQRADTQYFGPGTRLTVL.

This clone was recorded a few times. The V call is TRBV5-4, the J call TRBJ2-1; the D is unclear. The CDR3 runs to 14 residues. The V and J ends lost 2 bases and 3 bases respectively, with 9 bases between them. Germline CDR1 and CDR2: SGHNT and YYREEE (reference sequence). The CDR3 nucleotides read TGTGCCAGCAGCTTTCCACAGTTCTACAATGAGCAGTTCTTC. This translates into CASSFPQFYNEQFF.

The chain links TRBV5-5 to TRBJ2-5; D uncertain. Trimming removed 2 bases at V and 5 bases at J, with 16 bases between. CDR1 and CDR2 (germline): SGHKS, YYEKEE (reference sequence). This CDR3 region has 15 residues. CDR3 residues: CASSFSASVMETQYF. CDR3 bases: TGTGCCAGCAGCTTTTCGGCCAGCGTGATGGAGACCCAGTACTTC.

V is TRBV5-1 and J is TRBJ1-2; 7 bases are shared with TRBD1. CDR3 length: 15 residues. CDR1 and CDR2 from the germline V gene are SGHRS and YFSETQ. V lost 4 bases, J lost 2 bases, and 8 bases stayed unmatched. The CDR3 spells CASSTGGGTNYGYTF. CDR3 DNA: TGCGCCAGCAGCACCGGAGGGGGCACAAACTATGGCTACACCTTC.

This clone came up a few times. This chain links TRBV6-6 with TRBJ1-6, with TRBD1 as a possible D gene (5 bases). V shed 8 bases and J shed 9 bases, with 20 bases lying between them. Germline CDR1 reads MNHNY; CDR2 reads SVGAGI (reference sequence). The CDR3 sequence is 15 residues long. This CDR3 reads CASLETAPGRSPLHF. The CDR3 bases are TGTGCCAGCCTCGAGACAGCCCCTGGACGTTCACCCCTCCACTTT.

This clone was seen more than once but under ten times. V is TRBV6-1 and J is TRBJ2-6; the D gene is possibly TRBD2 (5 bases). Germline-derived CDR1 and CDR2 are MNHNS and SASEGT. CDR3 size: 15 residues. Trimming pared 4 bases from V and 2 bases from J, leaving 9 bases between. CDR3 DNA sequence: TGTGCCAGCAGTGGGGCGGGTCCTGGGGCCAACGTCCTGACTTTC. Protein product: CASSGAGPGANVLTF.

The V and J genes are TRBV5-4 and TRBJ1-2, with TRBD1 matching over 9 bases. With 2 bases clipped from V and 5 bases from J, the junction kept 4 bases outside the gene matches. The length of the CDR3 is 14 residues. CDR1 is SGHNT, CDR2 YYREEE, per germline (reference sequence). CDR3 protein: CASSFGDRDYGYTF. In nucleotides, the CDR3 is TGTGCCAGCAGCTTTGGGGACAGGGATTATGGCTACACCTTC. Drawing the rest from reference TRBV5-4 and TRBJ1-2, the complete variable domain is ETGVTQSPTHLIKTRGQQVTLRCSSQSGHNTVSWYQQALGQGPQFIFQYYREEENGRGNFPPRFSGLQFPNYSSELNVNALELDDSALYLCASSFGDRDYGYTFGSGTRLTVV.

The V call is TRBV6-6, the J call TRBJ2-5; 9 nucleotides line up with TRBD1. V trimming: 10 bases; J trimming: 9 bases; junction bases outside the gene matches: 6. The CDR3 is 11 amino acids. CDR1 is MNHNY and CDR2 is SVGAGI in the germline V gene (reference sequence). The CDR3 DNA follows: TGTGCCACGGGGACAGGGTTAGCCCAGTACTTC. It codes for CATGTGLAQYF.

Note on this clone: Sequence at one end of the junction differs from germline and may be a read error. V gene TRBV7-3 combines with J gene TRBJ2-1; D is undetermined. The V gene's germline CDR1 is SGHTA and CDR2 FQGTGA. CDR3 length: 14 residues. The CDR3 sequence: CASSPSASHNEQFF. The CDR3 DNA is TGTGCCAGCAGCCCCTCGGCCTCCCACAATGAGCAGTTCTTC.

V is TRBV4-1 and J is TRBJ2-4; D call uncertain. This CDR3 has 12 amino acids. The germline gives CDR1 MGHRA, CDR2 YSYEKL. Trimming removed 2 bases from V and 9 bases from J, with 8 bases in between. Written as DNA, the CDR3 is TGCGCCAGCAGCCAAAGAGCCGGCATTCAGTACTTC. Its translation: CASSQRAGIQYF.

This clone was found a few times. The chain uses TRBV9 and TRBJ2-3, with D possibly being TRBD2 (5 bases). The CDR3 consists of 13 residues. With 3 bases removed from V and 2 bases from J, the gap between germline ends came to 7 bases. Germline V gives CDR1 SGDLS, CDR2 YYNGEE. CDR3 loop: CASSGSDTDTQYF. Here the CDR3 DNA reads TGTGCCAGCAGCGGTAGCGACACAGATACGCAGTATTTT.

This clone was counted a few times. The J gene is TRBJ1-1, the V gene TRBV6-6; D possibly corresponds to TRBD1 (5 bases). Germline-derived CDR1 and CDR2 are MNHNY and SVGAGI (reference sequence). With 2 bases removed from V and 0 bases from J, the gap between germline ends came to 13 bases. The CDR3 runs 16 residues. The CDR3 nucleotides are TGTGCCAGCAGTTACAGTCTCACAGGTTTGAACACTGAAGCTTTCTTT. It specifies CASSYSLTGLNTEAFF.